One sample yielded the 22 T cell receptor beta chains listed below, sequenced in a study of blood T cells in healthy people across ages. Primers used in a second PCR of about 7 to 11 cycles were a sample-barcoded 5' primer and a J-beta primer mix. TCRdb called the 5' RACE reads again in MiXCR, with one record for every CDR3 protein. The sample has approximately 1,000,000 distinct CDR3 sequences; around 43% are singletons. The sequenced sample was blood. The receptor source for this set is a woman aged 55-75 years in good health.

This clonotype was detected a few times. The chain uses TRBV5-5 and TRBJ2-7; TRBD2 matches at 13 bases. V lost 1 base, J lost 3 bases, and 1 base stayed unmatched. Germline CDR1 reads SGHKS; CDR2 reads YYEKEE (reference sequence). There are 15 residues in the CDR3. The CDR3 DNA sequence: TGTGCCAGCAGCTTGACTAGCGGGAGGGTCTACGAGCAGTACTTC. This gives the protein CASSLTSGRVYEQYF.

The rearrangement links TRBV25-1 to TRBJ1-1; D is ambiguous. Trimming removed 4 bases at V and 3 bases at J, with 12 bases between. Germline V gives CDR1 MGHDK, CDR2 SYGVNS. This CDR3 has 14 amino acids. The CDR3 DNA is TGTGCCAGCAGTGGGTTGGGTACGTACACTGAAGCTTTCTTT. It codes for CASSGLGTYTEAFF.

J is TRBJ2-5 and V is TRBV29-1; 10 nucleotides match TRBD1. The end of the DNA is better explained by TRBJ2-7, so the J call may be wrong. Per germline, CDR1 SQVTM and CDR2 ANQGSEA. This CDR3 is built from 13 residues. CDR3 sequence (DNA): TGCAGCCCCGAGGGGACAGGGGTTTACGAGCAGTACTTC. Protein product: CSPEGTGVYEQYF.

V and J are TRBV5-4 and TRBJ2-5, with TRBD2 matching over 11 bases. CDR3 size: 16 residues. The trim removed 1 base at V and 5 bases at J, leaving 7 bases unmatched. CDR1 SGHNT and CDR2 YYREEE come from the germline V gene (reference sequence). Written as DNA, the CDR3 is TGTGCCAGCAGCTTGAGACTAGCGGGGTTCGGGGAGACCCAGTACTTC. Translation: CASSLRLAGFGETQYF.

The sample holds a few counts of this clonotype. This chain connects TRBV7-3 to TRBJ2-1, with 7 bases aligning to TRBD2. Germline CDR1 is SGHTA and CDR2 is FQGTGA. Trimming cost V 2 bases and J 4 bases; bases outside gene matches: 5. The CDR3 contains 15 residues. The CDR3 DNA is TGTGCCAGCAGCTTAGACGGCGGGAGATACAATGAGCAGTTCTTC. Protein: CASSLDGGRYNEQFF.

This chain joins TRBV28 and TRBJ1-4; 7 positions match TRBD1. In germline, CDR1 is MDHEN, CDR2 SYDVKM. J was trimmed by 6 bases and V by 5 bases; bases with no gene match: 9. CDR3 length equals 15 residues. CDR3 sequence: CASSVGGGVDEKLFF. The CDR3 DNA follows: TGTGCCAGCAGTGTTGGAGGGGGCGTCGATGAAAAACTGTTTTTT.

The J gene is TRBJ2-3, the V gene TRBV10-3, with D hard to call. The germline V and J ends were trimmed by 2 bases and 4 bases, with 10 bases remaining between them. Germline CDR1 ENHRY, CDR2 SYGVKD. The CDR3 has 14 residues. The CDR3 nucleotides read TGTGCCATCAGTGAGGGATTAGCCTCAGATACGCAGTATTTT. Translated, it gives CAISEGLASDTQYF.

This clonotype was seen more than once but under ten times. The CDR3 region is CSARGGQGPSGANVLTF. The CDR3 DNA is TGCAGTGCTAGGGGGGGACAGGGCCCCTCTGGGGCCAACGTCCTGACTTTC. The chain is built from TRBV20-1 and TRBJ2-6; TRBD1 agrees at 9 bases. This CDR3 is built from 17 residues. Unmatched junction bases numbered 6, after V lost 3 bases and J lost 0 bases. Germline CDR1 and CDR2: DFQATT and SNEGSKA (reference sequence).

The rearrangement links TRBV7-8 to TRBJ1-5; 10 nucleotides align to TRBD1. Germline loops: CDR1 SGHVS, CDR2 FQNEAQ. With 0 bases clipped from V and 6 bases from J, the junction kept 5 bases outside the gene matches. CDR3 length equals 16 residues. This CDR3 reads CASSLALGTGVQPQHF. For the CDR3, the DNA is TGTGCCAGCAGCTTAGCGCTCGGGACAGGGGTTCAGCCCCAGCATTTT.

This chain uses TRBV5-1 with TRBJ2-1; D not resolved. V shed 2 bases and J shed 7 bases, with 16 bases lying between them. CDR3 length equals 15 residues. CDR1 and CDR2 from the germline V gene are SGHRS and YFSETQ. The DNA of the CDR3 is TGCGCCAGCAGCTTCGGCCTCGTTGGGCGGAATGAGCAGTTCTTC. It is translated as CASSFGLVGRNEQFF.

A single count supports this clonotype. The rearrangement links TRBV27 to TRBJ2-3; unclear D gene. Germline values: CDR1 MNHEY, CDR2 SMNVEV (reference sequence). This CDR3 is 15 amino acids long. Deletions cut 6 bases from V and 0 bases from J, with 13 bases between. CDR3 in DNA: TGTGCCAGCAGGGCCAGGACCACTAGCACAGATACGCAGTATTTT. Amino acids: CASRARTTSTDTQYF.

This clonotype was counted only a few times. The V gene is TRBV27, the J gene TRBJ2-1; 10 nucleotides match TRBD2. The CDR3 contains 16 residues. Germline assignment: CDR1 MNHEY and CDR2 SMNVEV (reference sequence). V lost 2 bases, J lost 3 bases, and 4 bases stayed unmatched. CDR3 in DNA: TGTGCCAGCAGTTTAAGGAGCGGGAGGGTCTACAATGAGCAGTTCTTC. It encodes CASSLRSGRVYNEQFF.

This sequence joins TRBV10-3 and TRBJ2-1; 10 bases fit TRBD1. The CDR3 loop spans 14 amino acids. With V trimmed by 6 bases and J by 9 bases, 8 bases remained unmatched. The V gene's germline CDR1 is ENHRY and CDR2 SYGVKD. The CDR3 DNA follows: TGTGCCATCAGCCTAGGACAGGGGGGGATTGAGCAGTTCTTC. Its protein is CAISLGQGGIEQFF.

This clonotype was found once. The V call is TRBV4-1, the J call TRBJ2-3, with D possibly TRBD2 on 5 matching bases. Germline V CDR1 and CDR2: MGHRA, YSYEKL. The CDR3 loop spans 14 amino acids. Between the trimmed V and J ends, which lost 1 base and 4 bases, there was a span of 9 bases. The DNA for the CDR3 is TGCGCCAGCAGCCAAGGAGGGCCGGCAGATACGCAGTATTTT. Its protein is CASSQGGPADTQYF.

The rearrangement links TRBV6-1 to TRBJ2-5; perhaps TRBD1 as D (8 bases). The germline V gene encodes CDR1 MNHNS and CDR2 SASEGT. The CDR3 length is 14 residues. Trimming took 7 bases from V and 7 from J, leaving 19 bases between them. The CDR3 sequence: CASTQDREGATQYF. In DNA form, the CDR3 reads TGTGCCAGCACACAGGACAGGGAGGGTGCGACCCAGTACTTC.

This clonotype has a handful of counts. The chain recombines TRBV10-2 with TRBJ2-7, with D unclear. CDR3 length: 14 residues. V lost 4 bases and J 7 bases, leaving 17 bases between the germline ends. Per the germline V gene, CDR1 is WSHSY and CDR2 is SAAADI. CDR3 loop: CASSVAGTIGEQYF. In nucleotides, the CDR3 is TGCGCCAGCAGTGTGGCAGGCACAATCGGGGAGCAGTACTTC.

Only a few counts were recorded for this clonotype. The V call is TRBV27, the J call TRBJ1-5, with a possible D match to TRBD1 (5 bases). CDR1 is MNHEY and CDR2 is SMNVEV in the germline V gene (reference sequence). The V gene lost 0 bases and the J gene lost 8 bases, with 14 bases spanning the gap. This CDR3 has 15 residues. CDR3 DNA sequence: TGTGCCAGCAGTTTATCCGTCCAGGGAAGGGAGCCCCAGCATTTT. This translates into CASSLSVQGREPQHF.

The chain is built from TRBV25-1 and TRBJ2-5; D remains ambiguous. The V gene lost 8 bases and the J gene lost 2 bases, with 12 bases spanning the gap. CDR3 length equals 13 residues. CDR1 and CDR2 (germline): MGHDK, SYGVNS. The CDR3 nucleotides read TGTGCCAGCTCCTCAGTTCCACAAGAGACCCAGTACTTC. As protein: CASSSVPQETQYF.

The V gene is TRBV29-1, the J gene TRBJ2-7; TRBD1 agrees at 8 bases. The V gene's germline CDR1 is SQVTM and CDR2 ANQGSEA. With V trimmed by 7 bases and J by 12 bases, 14 bases remained unmatched. The CDR3 runs 12 residues. The CDR3 loop is CSDEQGVDRWYF. The CDR3 nucleotides are TGCAGCGACGAACAGGGGGTGGACCGTTGGTACTTC.

This clonotype was found a few times. The chain combines TRBV29-1 with TRBJ2-5, with 14 bases fitting TRBD2. The trim removed 6 bases at V and 5 bases at J, leaving 8 bases unmatched. In germline, CDR1 is SQVTM, CDR2 ANQGSEA. This CDR3 has 15 residues. CDR3 protein: CSVSGTSGSLETQYF. CDR3 bases: TGCAGCGTCTCCGGGACTAGCGGGAGTTTGGAGACCCAGTACTTC.

The CDR3: CASSLSKTSGREETQYF. The DNA for the CDR3 is TGTGCCAGCAGTTTATCCAAGACTAGCGGGAGGGAGGAGACCCAGTACTTC. The rearrangement joins TRBV27 to TRBJ2-5; TRBD2 matches 14 bases. The junction had 5 bases not matched to a gene; V was cut back by 0 bases and J by 5 bases. The CDR3 totals 17 residues. Germline V gives CDR1 MNHEY, CDR2 SMNVEV (reference sequence).

The V gene is TRBV27, the J gene TRBJ2-7; no clear D. This CDR3 contains 11 residues. Trimming took 10 bases from V and 4 from J, leaving 11 bases between them. Germline lookup yields CDR1 MNHEY and CDR2 SMNVEV (reference sequence). This CDR3 is CATSRRYEQYF. CDR3 nucleotide sequence: TGTGCCACCTCACGTCGATACGAGCAGTACTTC.